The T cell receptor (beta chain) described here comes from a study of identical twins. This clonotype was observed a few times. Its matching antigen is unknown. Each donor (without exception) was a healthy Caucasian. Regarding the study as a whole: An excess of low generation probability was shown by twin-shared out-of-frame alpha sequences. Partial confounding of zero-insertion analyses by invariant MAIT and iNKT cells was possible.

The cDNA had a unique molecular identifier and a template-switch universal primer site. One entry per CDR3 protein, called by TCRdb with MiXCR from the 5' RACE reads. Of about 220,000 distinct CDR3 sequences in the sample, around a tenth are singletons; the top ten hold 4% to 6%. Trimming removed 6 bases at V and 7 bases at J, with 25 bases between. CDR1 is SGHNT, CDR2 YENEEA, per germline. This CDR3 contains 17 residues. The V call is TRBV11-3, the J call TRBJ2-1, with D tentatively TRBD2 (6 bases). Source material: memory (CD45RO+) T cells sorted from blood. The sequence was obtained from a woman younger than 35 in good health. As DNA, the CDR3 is TGTGCCAGCAGTACTTATTGGGACTCCCGACGGTGGAATGAGCAGTTCTTC. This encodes CASSTYWDSRRWNEQFF.